This TCR beta chain was observed in a study of type 1 regulatory T cells. Study-level information: An in vitro protocol generated T-allo10, a Tr1-enriched, alloantigen-specific CD4 T cell product.

TCRdb itself ran the reads through MiXCR, one entry per CDR3 protein. The table lists some 21,000 distinct CDR3 sequences, over 40% of them singletons, with 4.8% in the top ten. About this clonotype itself: Its antigen is undetermined.

With V trimmed by 4 bases and J by 6 bases, 2 bases remained unmatched. Germline CDR1 is KGHDR and CDR2 is SFDVKD. The CDR3 is 14 residues long. The chain links TRBV24-1 to TRBJ2-1, with 10 bases aligning to TRBD1. Specimen: cultured T cells, either the whole culture or a sorted T cell fraction (not recorded which). The clonotype comes from a human donor in good health. The CDR3 sequence is CATSDWTGGNEQFF. Written as DNA, the CDR3 is TGTGCCACCAGTGACTGGACAGGGGGCAATGAGCAGTTCTTC.